This T cell receptor (beta chain) was found in a study of Ad26.COV2.S vaccination and SARS-CoV-2 variants. The treatment is: roughly 19 received Ad26.COV2.S at low or high dose, single or two shots; a few received placebo; per-sample allocation not given. Specimens were obtained on day 63 following the first vaccine or placebo injection. The V and J ends lost 1 base and 5 bases respectively, with 9 bases between them. Per germline, CDR1 MNHEY and CDR2 SMNVEV (reference sequence). The CDR3 spans 14 residues. Only in-frame clones appear in the TCRdb table, and some are missing; sequencing was by immunoSEQ multiplex PCR. Here the sample spans about 330,000 clones, 85% to 90% being singletons.

The source material was peripheral blood, sampled in a trial of Ad26.COV2.S vaccine versus placebo. V usage is TRBV27 and J usage is TRBJ1-5, with a tentative D call TRBD1 (5 bases). The sequence was obtained from a person between 18 and 59 years old who received the Ad26.COV2.S COVID-19 vaccine or a placebo. The CDR3 is CASSLYGGDQPQHF. CDR3 bases: TGTGCCAGCAGTTTATATGGGGGAGATCAGCCCCAGCATTTT.